These 24 T cell receptor beta chains were all obtained from the same sample, sequenced in a study of PD-1 blockade in mismatch repair-deficient tumors. TCRdb's copy holds only in-frame clones and misses some; the assay was immunoSEQ multiplex PCR. The table has around 16,000 clones, around 81% seen once. The sequencing here drew on PBMCs, taken 4 weeks after starting pembrolizumab. The receptors shown here come from an adult with mismatch repair-deficient cancer.

This clone came up once. This sequence joins TRBV2 and TRBJ1-5; TRBD1 aligns across 7 bases. The ends lost 8 bases at V and 7 bases at J; junction bases unmatched: 11. This CDR3 spans 14 amino acids. CDR1 SNHLY and CDR2 FYNNEI come from the germline V gene. Written as DNA, the CDR3 is TGTGCCAGCCGGTCGACAGGGCTCGAGCAGCCCCAGCATTTT. Translating it yields CASRSTGLEQPQHF.

This chain connects TRBV2 to TRBJ2-3, with TRBD1 matching 8 bases. J gave up 6 bases and V 6 bases, and 8 bases lay outside the gene matches. The CDR3 extends over 14 amino acids. Looked up from germline, CDR1 is SNHLY and CDR2 is FYNNEI. Written as DNA, the CDR3 is TGTGCCAGCAGACCCGGACAGGGTCGTGATACGCAGTATTTT. Its protein product is CASRPGQGRDTQYF.

The chain has TRBV30 and TRBJ2-1; D not resolved. This CDR3 region has 13 residues. Germline lookup yields CDR1 GTSNPN and CDR2 SVGIG (reference sequence). CDR3 sequence (DNA): TGTGCTTTGGCGGCTCTGTACTACAATGAGCAGTTCTTC. It specifies CALAALYYNEQFF.

Notes on this clone: Within the sample, other DNA sequences also encode this same CDR3. The chain couples TRBV5-1 to TRBJ2-1; D remains ambiguous. The V and J ends lost 3 bases and 0 bases respectively, with 10 bases between them. Germline-derived CDR1 and CDR2 are SGHRS and YFSETQ. This CDR3 is built from 15 residues. The CDR3 loop is CASSSSGLSYNEQFF. DNA for the CDR3: TGCGCCAGCAGCTCCTCTGGGCTCTCCTACAATGAGCAGTTCTTC.

The gene calls are TRBV30 and TRBJ2-5, with 7 bases matching TRBD2. CDR3 length: 12 amino acids. V dropped 1 base and J dropped 13; count of bases not matched to a gene: 9. Germline CDR1 is GTSNPN and CDR2 is SVGIG (reference sequence). As DNA, the CDR3 is TGTGCCTGGAGTGCCGGGGGGTTCCCGGGGTACTTC. Its translation: CAWSAGGFPGYF.

A few counts support this clone. The gene calls are TRBV23-1 and TRBJ2-7; perhaps TRBD2 as D (5 bases). TRBV23-1 is reported as an ORF; its role is uncertain. The CDR3 length is 12 residues. Trimming removed 5 bases from V and 5 bases from J, with 10 bases in between. CDR3 sequence (DNA): TGCGCCAGCAGTGTGGACTCGCACGAGCAGTACTTC. Amino acids: CASSVDSHEQYF.

CDR3 sequence (DNA): TGTGCCAGCAGCGCTTCAGGGGGCCGCACTGAAGCTTTCTTT. Protein sequence: CASSASGGRTEAFF. This rearrangement joins TRBV9 to TRBJ1-1; 8 bases map to TRBD1. CDR1 and CDR2 (germline): SGDLS, YYNGEE. This CDR3 has 14 residues. J lost 4 bases, V lost 3 bases, and 5 bases had no gene match.

This chain connects TRBV28 to TRBJ1-5; 8 bases are a match to TRBD1. V shed 3 bases, J shed 6 bases, and the junction held 13 bases outside the gene matches. The CDR3 has 17 amino acids. Germline V lookup: CDR1 MDHEN, CDR2 SYDVKM. CDR3 sequence: CASSFMARTGSAQPQHF. For the CDR3, the DNA is TGTGCCAGCAGTTTTATGGCAAGGACAGGGTCGGCTCAGCCCCAGCATTTT.

V and J are TRBV7-6 and TRBJ2-5; D call uncertain. Trimming cost V 2 bases and J 4 bases, with 8 bases left between them. The CDR3 runs 13 residues. The germline V gene encodes CDR1 SGHVS and CDR2 FNYEAQ. The CDR3 nucleotides read TGTGCCAGCAGCTTAATTGGCGGAGAGACCCAGTACTTC. It encodes CASSLIGGETQYF.

V and J are TRBV4-2 and TRBJ2-2; maybe TRBD1 (6 bases). V shed 1 base and J shed 2 bases, with 8 bases lying between them. The CDR3 extends over 15 amino acids. CDR1 is LGHNA, CDR2 YNFKEQ, per germline. CDR3 region: CASSQVGGNTGELFF. In nucleotides, the CDR3 is TGTGCCAGCAGCCAAGTAGGGGGTAACACCGGGGAGCTGTTTTTT.

This chain joins TRBV10-3 and TRBJ2-4, with TRBD2 as a possible D gene (5 bases). Trimming shortened V by 3 bases and J by 7 bases, and 13 bases separated the two germline ends. Germline V gene lookup returns CDR1 ENHRY and CDR2 SYGVKD. The CDR3 contains 14 residues. CDR3 region: CAISDRGIRNIQYF. The CDR3 DNA sequence: TGTGCCATCAGTGATCGAGGGATAAGGAACATTCAGTACTTC.

This clone was counted a few times. The rearrangement joins TRBV6-5 to TRBJ2-7, with TRBD1 matching 7 bases. There are 14 residues in the CDR3. The germline V gene encodes CDR1 MNHEY and CDR2 SVGAGI. Trimming at V came to 2 bases and at J to 2 bases, leaving 3 bases not matched to a gene. CDR3 sequence: CASSYNRGAYEQYF. The CDR3, as DNA: TGTGCCAGCAGTTACAACAGGGGAGCCTACGAGCAGTACTTC.

The table lists this clone with a few counts. V is TRBV9 and J is TRBJ2-7, with 8 bases aligning to TRBD2. In germline, CDR1 is SGDLS, CDR2 YYNGEE. V lost 3 bases and J lost 6; bases outside the gene matches: 8. The CDR3 totals 14 residues. CDR3 protein: CASSGPGLDGEQYF. The CDR3 DNA reads TGTGCCAGCAGCGGACCGGGACTAGACGGCGAGCAGTACTTC.

V usage is TRBV7-2 and J usage is TRBJ2-7; unclear D gene. Germline loops: CDR1 SGHTA, CDR2 FQGNSA. This CDR3 is 12 amino acids long. Trimming took 5 bases from V and 2 from J, leaving 7 bases between them. The CDR3 bases are TGTGCCAGCAGCCCAACTACCTACGAGCAGTACTTC. This encodes CASSPTTYEQYF.

The rearrangement uses TRBV30 and TRBJ2-3; tentatively, D is TRBD2 (5 bases). The V and J ends lost 2 bases and 6 bases respectively, with 9 bases between them. The CDR3 runs 12 residues. The germline V gene has CDR1 GTSNPN and CDR2 SVGIG (reference sequence). The CDR3 protein is CAWSKGGDTQYF. CDR3 DNA: TGTGCCTGGAGTAAGGGCGGGGATACGCAGTATTTT.

The genes are TRBV27 and TRBJ2-5, with D unclear. Germline lookup yields CDR1 MNHEY and CDR2 SMNVEV (reference sequence). The CDR3 totals 17 residues. With 6 bases removed from V and 1 base from J, the gap between germline ends came to 21 bases. CDR3 residues: CASRTAQTSAGQETQYF. As DNA, the CDR3 is TGTGCCAGCAGGACCGCCCAGACTTCCGCCGGCCAAGAGACCCAGTACTTC.

The chain carries TRBV6-5 and TRBJ1-6, with 8 bases identical to TRBD1. CDR3 length: 15 amino acids. The V gene end was trimmed by 5 bases and the J gene end by 11 bases; junction bases not matched to a gene: 11. Germline CDR1 MNHEY, CDR2 SVGAGI. The CDR3 reads CASSQDWTGRPPLHF. The CDR3 DNA follows: TGTGCCAGCAGTCAAGATTGGACAGGGAGGCCACCCCTCCACTTT.

In this sample, this clone turned up once. CDR3 loop: CASSLLAEYNEQFF. DNA of the CDR3: TGTGCCAGCAGTTTACTAGCAGAATACAATGAGCAGTTCTTC. The V gene is TRBV27, the J gene TRBJ2-1; perhaps TRBD2 as D (5 bases). This CDR3 comprises 14 residues. V lost 2 bases and J lost 4, with 9 bases in between. Germline V lookup: CDR1 MNHEY, CDR2 SMNVEV (reference sequence).

The chain combines TRBV19 with TRBJ2-7; possible D gene TRBD2, 5 bases. The CDR3 is made up of 15 amino acids. Deletions cut 6 bases from V and 2 bases from J, with 17 bases between. The germline V gene has CDR1 LNHDA and CDR2 SQIVND (reference sequence). The CDR3 region is CASRNSGTATYEQYF. The CDR3 DNA reads TGTGCCAGTAGAAACTCGGGAACCGCAACCTACGAGCAGTACTTC.

This chain joins TRBV28 and TRBJ2-6; 7 bases are a match to TRBD1. Germline V gene lookup returns CDR1 MDHEN and CDR2 SYDVKM. The CDR3 covers 15 residues. V lost 10 bases to trimming and J lost 3 bases; unmatched junction nucleotides: 9. The CDR3 sequence is CATFATGVGANVLTF. The CDR3 bases are TGTGCCACCTTCGCTACAGGGGTTGGGGCCAACGTCCTGACTTTC.

The chain links TRBV7-6 to TRBJ2-7; D gene uncertain. CDR3 length equals 14 residues. The V and J ends lost 1 base and 4 bases respectively, with 11 bases between them. The germline gives CDR1 SGHVS, CDR2 FNYEAQ. CDR3 region: CASSLESTYYEQYF. CDR3 nucleotides: TGTGCCAGCAGCTTAGAATCAACATATTACGAGCAGTACTTC.

This chain uses TRBV2 with TRBJ2-2; possible D gene TRBD2, 7 bases. The ends were cut back, 7 bases at V and 0 bases at J, with 12 bases in the middle. This CDR3 has 15 amino acids. Germline V gene sequence: CDR1 SNHLY, CDR2 FYNNEI. CDR3 nucleotide sequence: TGTGCCAGCATTGGGGGGGCGTCGAACACCGGGGAGCTGTTTTTT. This translates into CASIGGASNTGELFF.

This rearrangement joins TRBV10-2 to TRBJ1-1; 7 bases are shared with TRBD1. Germline CDR1 reads WSHSY; CDR2 reads SAAADI. The V and J ends lost 10 bases and 1 base, in that order; junction bases with no gene match: 9. This CDR3 comprises 14 residues. The CDR3 loop is CATQLTGKNTEAFF. The DNA for the CDR3 is TGCGCCACCCAGCTGACAGGGAAGAACACTGAAGCTTTCTTT.

A single count supports this clone. This chain joins TRBV28 and TRBJ1-5, with 11 bases aligning to TRBD1. Germline V gene sequence: CDR1 MDHEN, CDR2 SYDVKM. Germline trimming cut 4 bases from V and 2 bases from J; bases unmatched to any gene: 10. The CDR3 spans 18 residues. CDR3 sequence (DNA): TGTGCCAGCAGTTCGACTCGGGACAGGGGGGTCCGCAATCAGCCCCAGCATTTT. It encodes CASSSTRDRGVRNQPQHF.